The entry that follows covers one T cell receptor (beta chain) sequence. Its matching antigen is unknown. This specimen comes from a study of OX40 agonist ivuxolimab in advanced cancers. Overall study context: Enrollees could have had prior anti-PD-1, anti-PD-L1 or anti-CTLA-4 therapy, which 40% to 45% had received.

The study's findings and limits: On average, CD8+ T cells showed a greater number of expanded clones than CD4+.

Patients who had autoimmune disease history or got systemic immunosuppression were left out. Measured with immunoSEQ multiplex PCR; TCRdb has only the in-frame clones, and not every one. The sample shows fewer than 85,000 clones, 86% of them seen only once. The sample in question was CD4+ or CD8+ T cells sorted from blood, obtained in a trial of the OX40 agonist ivuxolimab. The sequence was collected from an adult with an advanced solid tumor such as melanoma, head and neck, liver or kidney cancer.

CDR3: CASSPKSTGVESYTF. The DNA for the CDR3 is TGTGCCAGCAGCCCCAAATCAACAGGGGTCGAAAGCTACACCTTC. The chain couples TRBV6-1 to TRBJ1-2; 7 bases fit TRBD1. The junction had 16 bases not matched to a gene; V was cut back by 6 bases and J by 9 bases. The CDR3 contains 15 residues. Germline-derived CDR1 and CDR2 are MNHNS and SASEGT.